This paragraph covers one TCR beta chain sequence. The sample holds a few counts of this clonotype. The antigen it binds to is not known. It has no much larger one-base neighbor in the sample; base qualities were not kept. The data were obtained in a study of patients and donors after allogeneic stem cell transplantation (dated by TCRdb to 2019 to 2021). Library preparation employed RT-PCR. Reads for this sample came from a NextSeq 550. TCRdb applied fastp at Q25 and MiXCR to the public reads, then kept only in-frame beta chains. Rows with a matching CDR3 protein are joined into one entry that keeps the most common DNA and genes. Here the sample has about 230,000 distinct CDR3 sequences; about 14% occur a single time. About 9.9% of the sample lies in the top ten. The sequence was obtained from a human donor who was either an allogeneic HSCT recipient or a stem cell or donor lymphocyte infusion donor (not recorded which). It is not recorded whose cells these are; they may come from a transplant donor. The sequenced sample consisted of blood, either unsorted or a sorted T cell fraction (not recorded which).

The bases read TGTGCCAGCAGTCCGGAAAACCTAGCGGGAAGGCCAGATACGCAGTATTTT. This encodes CASSPENLAGRPDTQYF. The chain is assembled from TRBV6-1 and TRBJ2-3, with 9 middle bases fitting TRBD2. The CDR3 measures 17 amino acids from cysteine to phenylalanine. The kept DNA is CDR3 alone, 51 bases in frame from the first base. The germline V gene sets CDR1 to MNHNS and CDR2 to SASEGT. Unmatched junction bases come to 13, with V trimmed by 5 bases and J by 4 bases.